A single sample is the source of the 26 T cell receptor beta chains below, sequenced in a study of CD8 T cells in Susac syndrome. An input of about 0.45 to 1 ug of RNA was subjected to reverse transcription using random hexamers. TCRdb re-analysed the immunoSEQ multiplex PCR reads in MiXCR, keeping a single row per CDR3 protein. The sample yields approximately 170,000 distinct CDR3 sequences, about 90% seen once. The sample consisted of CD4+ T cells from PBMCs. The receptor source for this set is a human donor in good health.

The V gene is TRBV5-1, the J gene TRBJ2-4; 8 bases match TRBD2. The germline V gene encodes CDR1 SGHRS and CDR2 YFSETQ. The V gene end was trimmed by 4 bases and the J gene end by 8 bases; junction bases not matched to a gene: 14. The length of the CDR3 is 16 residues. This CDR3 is CASSRGGRGSLYIQYF. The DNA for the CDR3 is TGCGCCAGCAGCCGCGGGGGGCGAGGATCTTTGTACATTCAGTACTTC.

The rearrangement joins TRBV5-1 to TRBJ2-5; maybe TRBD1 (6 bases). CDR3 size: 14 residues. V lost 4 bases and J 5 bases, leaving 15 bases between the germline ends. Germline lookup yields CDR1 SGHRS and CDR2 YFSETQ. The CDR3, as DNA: TGCGCCAGCAGCCCCACACAGGGACGGGAGACCCAGTACTTC. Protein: CASSPTQGRETQYF.

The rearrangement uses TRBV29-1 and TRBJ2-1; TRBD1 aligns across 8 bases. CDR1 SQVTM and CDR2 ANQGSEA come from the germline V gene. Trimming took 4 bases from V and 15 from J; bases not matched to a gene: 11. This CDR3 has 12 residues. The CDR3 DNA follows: TGCAGCGTTGCCGCCGACAGGGGTTCAGGGTTCTTC. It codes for CSVAADRGSGFF.

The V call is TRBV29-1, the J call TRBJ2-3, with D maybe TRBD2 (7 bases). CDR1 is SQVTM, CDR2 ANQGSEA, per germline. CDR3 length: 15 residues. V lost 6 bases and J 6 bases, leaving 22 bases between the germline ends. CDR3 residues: CSVTDRGASRDTQYF. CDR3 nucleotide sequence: TGCAGCGTGACAGACCGGGGGGCCTCGCGGGATACGCAGTATTTT.

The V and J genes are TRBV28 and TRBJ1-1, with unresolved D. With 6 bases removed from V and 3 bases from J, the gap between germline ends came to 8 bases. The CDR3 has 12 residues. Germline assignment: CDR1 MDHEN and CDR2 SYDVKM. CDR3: CASSSEYTEAFF. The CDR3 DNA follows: TGTGCCAGCAGCTCAGAGTACACTGAAGCTTTCTTT.

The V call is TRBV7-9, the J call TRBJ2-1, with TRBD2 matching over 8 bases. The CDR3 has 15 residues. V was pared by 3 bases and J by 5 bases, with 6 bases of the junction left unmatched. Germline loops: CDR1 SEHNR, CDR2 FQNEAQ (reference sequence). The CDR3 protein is CASSFPGTRDNEQFF. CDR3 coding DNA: TGTGCCAGCAGCTTTCCCGGGACTAGGGACAATGAGCAGTTCTTC.

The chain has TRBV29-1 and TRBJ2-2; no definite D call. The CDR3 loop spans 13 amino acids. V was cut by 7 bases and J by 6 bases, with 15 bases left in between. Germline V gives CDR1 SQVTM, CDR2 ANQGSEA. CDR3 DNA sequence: TGCAGCGCCCAAGCCCTCTCGGCCGGGGAGCTGTTTTTT. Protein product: CSAQALSAGELFF.

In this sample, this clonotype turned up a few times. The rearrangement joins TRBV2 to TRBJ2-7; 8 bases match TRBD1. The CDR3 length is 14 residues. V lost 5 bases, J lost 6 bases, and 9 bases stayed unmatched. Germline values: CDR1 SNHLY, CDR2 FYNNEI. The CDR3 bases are TGTGCCAGCAGTTCCGGGACAGGAGAGGGCGAGCAGTACTTC. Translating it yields CASSSGTGEGEQYF.

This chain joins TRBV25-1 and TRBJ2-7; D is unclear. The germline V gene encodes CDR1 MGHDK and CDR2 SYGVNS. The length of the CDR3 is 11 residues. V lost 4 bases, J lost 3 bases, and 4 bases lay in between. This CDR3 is CASSVDYEQYF. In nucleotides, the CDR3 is TGTGCCAGCAGTGTCGACTACGAGCAGTACTTC.

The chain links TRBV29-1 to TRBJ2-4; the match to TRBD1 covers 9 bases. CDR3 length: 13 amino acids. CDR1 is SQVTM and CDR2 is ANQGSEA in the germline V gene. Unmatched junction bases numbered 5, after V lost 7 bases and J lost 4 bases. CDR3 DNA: TGCAGCGCCGAAGGACAGGGGAAAAACATTCAGTACTTC. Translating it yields CSAEGQGKNIQYF.

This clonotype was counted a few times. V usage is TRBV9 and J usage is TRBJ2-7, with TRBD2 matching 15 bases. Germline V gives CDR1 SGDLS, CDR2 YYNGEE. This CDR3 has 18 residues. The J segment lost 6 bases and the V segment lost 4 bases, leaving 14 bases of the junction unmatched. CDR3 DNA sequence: TGTGCCAGCAGCCCAGGGACACCGGGACTAGCGGGGGGTGTCGAGCAGTACTTC. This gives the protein CASSPGTPGLAGGVEQYF.

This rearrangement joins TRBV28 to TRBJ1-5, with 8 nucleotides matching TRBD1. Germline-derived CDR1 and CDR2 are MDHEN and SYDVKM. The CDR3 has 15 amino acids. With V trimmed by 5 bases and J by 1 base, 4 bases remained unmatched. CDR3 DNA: TGTGCCAGCAGTCCCGGGGACAGGAGCAATCAGCCCCAGCATTTT. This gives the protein CASSPGDRSNQPQHF.

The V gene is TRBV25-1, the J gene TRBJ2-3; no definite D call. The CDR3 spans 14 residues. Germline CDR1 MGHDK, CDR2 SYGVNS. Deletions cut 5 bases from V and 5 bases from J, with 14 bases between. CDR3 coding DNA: TGTGCCAGCAGTAACACCTTCCCAAGAGATACGCAGTATTTT. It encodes CASSNTFPRDTQYF. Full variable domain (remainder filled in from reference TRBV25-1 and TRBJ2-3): EADIYQTPRYLVIGTGKKITLECSQTMGHDKMYWYQQDPGMELHLIHYSYGVNSTEKGDLSSESTVSRIRTEHFPLTLESARPSHTSQYLCASSNTFPRDTQYFGPGTRLTVL.

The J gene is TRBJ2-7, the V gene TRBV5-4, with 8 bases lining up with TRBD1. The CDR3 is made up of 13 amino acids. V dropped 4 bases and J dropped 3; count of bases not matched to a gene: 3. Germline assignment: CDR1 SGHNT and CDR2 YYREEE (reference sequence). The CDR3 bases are TGTGCCAGCAGCGCGGGACAGGACTACGAGCAGTACTTC. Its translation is CASSAGQDYEQYF.

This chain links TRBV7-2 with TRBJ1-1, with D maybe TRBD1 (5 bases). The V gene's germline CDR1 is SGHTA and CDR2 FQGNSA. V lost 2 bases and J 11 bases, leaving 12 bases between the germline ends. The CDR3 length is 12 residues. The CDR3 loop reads CASSLSRAWAFF. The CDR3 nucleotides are TGTGCCAGCAGCTTATCCAGGGCTTGGGCTTTCTTT. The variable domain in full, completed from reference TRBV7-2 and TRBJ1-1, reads GAGVSQSPSNKVTEKGKDVELRCDPISGHTALYWYRQSLGQGLEFLIYFQGNSAPDKSGLPSDRFSAERTGGSVSTLTIQRTQQEDSAVYLCASSLSRAWAFFGQGTRLTVV.

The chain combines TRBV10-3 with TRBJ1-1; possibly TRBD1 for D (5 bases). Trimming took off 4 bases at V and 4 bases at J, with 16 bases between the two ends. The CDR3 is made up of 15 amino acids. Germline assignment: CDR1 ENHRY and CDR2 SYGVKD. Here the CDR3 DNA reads TGTGCCATCAGTGCTACGACAGAGCCGATCACTGAAGCTTTCTTT. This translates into CAISATTEPITEAFF.

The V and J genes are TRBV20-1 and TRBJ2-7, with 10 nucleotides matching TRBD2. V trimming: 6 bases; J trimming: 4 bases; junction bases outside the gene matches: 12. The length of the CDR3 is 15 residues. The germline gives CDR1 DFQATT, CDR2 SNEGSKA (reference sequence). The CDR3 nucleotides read TGCAGTGCAGCCCCCGCTAGCGGGAGTATATACGAGCAGTACTTC. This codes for CSAAPASGSIYEQYF.

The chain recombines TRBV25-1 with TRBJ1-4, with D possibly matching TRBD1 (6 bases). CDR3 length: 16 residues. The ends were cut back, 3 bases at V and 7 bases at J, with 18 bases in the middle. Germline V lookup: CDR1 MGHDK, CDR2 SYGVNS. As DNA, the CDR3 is TGTGCCAGCAGTGACCCCCCCGGGACATGGGGTGAAAAACTGTTTTTT. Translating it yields CASSDPPGTWGEKLFF.

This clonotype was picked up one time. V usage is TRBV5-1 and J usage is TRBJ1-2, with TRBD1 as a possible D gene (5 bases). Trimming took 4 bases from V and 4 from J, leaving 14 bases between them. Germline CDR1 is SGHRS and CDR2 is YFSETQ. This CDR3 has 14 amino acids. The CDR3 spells CASSQEGRIYGYTF. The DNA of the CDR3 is TGCGCCAGCAGCCAGGAGGGGCGGATCTATGGCTACACCTTC.

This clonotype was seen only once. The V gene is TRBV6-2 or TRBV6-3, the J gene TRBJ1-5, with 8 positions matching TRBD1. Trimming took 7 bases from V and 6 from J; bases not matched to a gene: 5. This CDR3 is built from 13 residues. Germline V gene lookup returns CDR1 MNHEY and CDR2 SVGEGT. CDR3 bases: TGTGCCAGCATCAGGGGGCTCGGTCAGCCCCAGCATTTT. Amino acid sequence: CASIRGLGQPQHF.

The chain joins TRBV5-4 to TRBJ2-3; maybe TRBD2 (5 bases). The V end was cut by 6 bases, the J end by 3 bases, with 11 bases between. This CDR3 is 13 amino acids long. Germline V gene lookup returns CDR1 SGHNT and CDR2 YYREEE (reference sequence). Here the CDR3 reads CASTAWETDTQYF. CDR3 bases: TGTGCCAGCACCGCGTGGGAGACAGATACGCAGTATTTT.

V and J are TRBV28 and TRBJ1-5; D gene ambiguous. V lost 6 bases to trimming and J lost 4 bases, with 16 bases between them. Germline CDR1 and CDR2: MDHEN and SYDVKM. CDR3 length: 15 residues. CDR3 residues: CASSLLTAGNQPQHF. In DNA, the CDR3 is TGTGCCAGCAGCCTCCTGACCGCGGGGAATCAGCCCCAGCATTTT.

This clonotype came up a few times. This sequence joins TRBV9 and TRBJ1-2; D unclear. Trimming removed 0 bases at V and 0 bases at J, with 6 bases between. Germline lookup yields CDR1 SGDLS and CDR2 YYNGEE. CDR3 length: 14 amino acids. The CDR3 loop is CASSVGPTNYGYTF. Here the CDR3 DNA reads TGTGCCAGCAGCGTAGGTCCGACTAACTATGGCTACACCTTC.

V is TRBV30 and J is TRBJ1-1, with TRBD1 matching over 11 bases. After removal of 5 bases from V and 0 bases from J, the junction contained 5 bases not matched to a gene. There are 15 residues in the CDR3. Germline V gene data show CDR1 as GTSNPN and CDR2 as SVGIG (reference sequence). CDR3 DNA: TGTGCCTGGGGGGACAGGGGGTCATTGAACACTGAAGCTTTCTTT. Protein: CAWGDRGSLNTEAFF. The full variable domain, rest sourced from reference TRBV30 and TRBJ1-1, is SQTIHQWPATLVQPVGSPLSLECTVEGTSNPNLYWYRQAAGRGLQLLFYSVGIGQISSEVPQNLSASRPQDRQFILSSKKLLLSDSGFYLCAWGDRGSLNTEAFFGQGTRLTVV.

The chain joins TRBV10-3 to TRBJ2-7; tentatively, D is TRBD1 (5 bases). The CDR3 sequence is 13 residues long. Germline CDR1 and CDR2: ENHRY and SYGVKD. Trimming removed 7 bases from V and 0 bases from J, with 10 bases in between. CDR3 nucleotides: TGTGCCATCACTGACAGCAGCTCCTACGAGCAGTACTTC. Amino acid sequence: CAITDSSSYEQYF.

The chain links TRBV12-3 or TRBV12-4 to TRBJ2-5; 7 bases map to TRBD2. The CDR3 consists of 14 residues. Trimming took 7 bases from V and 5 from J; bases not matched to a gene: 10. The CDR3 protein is CASTLWGGGETQYF. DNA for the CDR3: TGTGCCAGCACCTTATGGGGGGGAGGCGAGACCCAGTACTTC.